The entry below gives a single T cell receptor beta chain sequence along with its context. Data came from immunoSEQ multiplex PCR; TCRdb stores just in-frame clones and leaves some out. The top ten clones hold under 30% of a sample with roughly 26,000 clones, about 90% of them seen once. The V gene's germline CDR1 is SGHRS and CDR2 YFSETQ. There are 14 residues in the CDR3. V dropped 1 base and J dropped 0 bases, with 7 bases sitting between them. The sample comes from a study of preoperative IRX-2 immunotherapy in early breast cancer. As to treatment: preoperative locoregional IRX-2 cytokine immunotherapy. Samples came from a phase Ib trial of preoperative locoregional IRX-2 cytokine immunotherapy.

The specimen comprised tumor tissue, sampled after IRX-2 immunotherapy. The clonotype originates from a human donor with breast cancer. The V call is TRBV5-1, the J call TRBJ1-2; no clear D. The CDR3 spells CASSLNGANYGYTF. The CDR3 DNA is TGCGCCAGCAGCTTGAACGGAGCTAACTATGGCTACACCTTC.